A selection of T cell receptor beta chains follows, all from one sample in a study of patients and donors after allogeneic stem cell transplantation. TCRdb independently ran MiXCR on the RT-PCR reads; one entry per CDR3 protein. The repertoire holds hundreds of thousands of distinct CDR3 sequences, with around an eighth as singletons. Input material: blood, either unsorted or a sorted T cell fraction (not recorded which). These receptors were obtained from a human donor who was either an allogeneic HSCT recipient or a stem cell or donor lymphocyte infusion donor (not recorded which). It is not recorded whose cells these are; they may come from a transplant donor. The CDR3 runs from the conserved cysteine through the conserved F or W. The order of the fields is D gene, J gene, clone size, V gene, CDR3 protein, CDR3 DNA. A D gene is named only where the DNA matches it firmly. The size of a clone is reported for some rows only, either as once, few or many, or as a class for expanded clones.

. | TRBJ2-4 | few | TRBV20-1 | CSARELVVTKNIQYF | TGCAGTGCTAGAGAACTAGTGGTTACCAAAAACATTCAGTACTTC
TRBD2 | TRBJ2-3 | many | TRBV18 | CASSYLAETDTQYF | TGTGCCAGCTCATATCTAGCGGAGACAGATACGCAGTATTTT
TRBD2 | TRBJ2-1 | many | TRBV27 | CASIRSGGARNEQFF | TGTGCCAGCATCCGTAGCGGGGGGGCGCGGAATGAGCAGTTCTTC
. | TRBJ2-1 | few | TRBV15 | CATSRDRDEQFF | TGTGCCACCAGCAGAGATAGGGATGAGCAGTTCTTC
. | TRBJ1-2 | . | TRBV12-3/TRBV12-4 | CASSLGTSRWFTF | TGTGCCAGCAGTTTAGGGACATCCCGGTGGTTCACCTTC
. | TRBJ2-2 | . | TRBV12-3/TRBV12-4 | CASRRAEGFSGELFF | TGTGCCAGCAGACGCGCGGAGGGGTTCAGCGGGGAGCTGTTTTTT
TRBD2 | TRBJ2-5 | . | TRBV24-1 | CATSDTKLTGRAVETQYF | TGTGCCACCAGTGACACAAAATTGACCGGGAGGGCCGTCGAGACCCAGTACTTC
. | TRBJ2-7 | many | TRBV12-3/TRBV12-4 | CASSGGGISEQYF | TGTGCCAGTTCCGGAGGGGGGATAAGCGAGCAGTACTTC
. | TRBJ2-5 | few | TRBV28 | CASSLGVSQETQYF | TGTGCCAGCAGTTTAGGTGTCAGCCAAGAGACCCAGTACTTC
. | TRBJ1-4 | . | TRBV2 | CASSRRTATNEKLFF | TGTGCCAGCAGCCGAAGGACGGCAACTAATGAAAAACTGTTTTTT
. | TRBJ2-5 | many | TRBV7-2 | CASSLHGRETQYF | TGTGCCAGCAGCTTACACGGCAGGGAGACCCAGTACTTC
. | TRBJ1-3 | . | TRBV20-1 | CSAQPAILSAGNTIYF | TGCAGTGCTCAACCCGCCATCTTAAGCGCTGGAAACACCATATATTTT
. | TRBJ2-6 | . | TRBV28 | CASSFRFHPSGANVLTF | TGTGCCAGCAGTTTTAGGTTCCACCCCTCTGGGGCCAACGTCCTGACTTTC
TRBD1 | TRBJ2-7 | few | TRBV20-1 | CSAYGQGAYEQYF | TGCAGTGCTTACGGACAGGGCGCCTACGAGCAGTACTTC
TRBD1 | TRBJ2-7 | . | TRBV7-8 | CASSLEGTGSWEQYF | TGTGCCAGCAGTTTGGAAGGGACAGGGTCATGGGAGCAGTACTTC
. | TRBJ2-7 | . | TRBV5-1 | CASSLIRGHEQYF | TGCGCCAGCAGCTTGATACGGGGGCACGAGCAGTACTTC
. | TRBJ2-1 | many | TRBV5-1 | CASSLALGENEQFF | TGCGCCAGCAGCTTGGCCCTAGGGGAAAATGAGCAGTTCTTC
. | TRBJ2-2 | . | TRBV3-1 | CASSHVSTGATTGELFF | TGTGCCAGCAGCCACGTTTCTACGGGAGCCACGACCGGGGAGCTGTTTTTT
TRBD1 | TRBJ2-5 | . | TRBV25-1 | CASSEGDRGRWETQYF | TGTGCCAGCAGTGAGGGAGACAGGGGGCGTTGGGAGACCCAGTACTTC
TRBD1 | TRBJ1-2 | few | TRBV4-1 | CASSQPRRGRLNGYTF | TGCGCCAGCAGCCAGCCCCGCAGGGGGCGTTTGAATGGCTACACCTTC
. | TRBJ1-4 | few | TRBV15 | CATSQGSANEKLFF | TGTGCCACCAGCCAGGGTTCGGCTAATGAAAAACTGTTTTTT
. | TRBJ1-2 | few | TRBV6-5 | CASSYAAAPDGGYTF | TGTGCCAGCAGTTACGCGGCGGCCCCTGACGGTGGCTACACCTTC
TRBD1 | TRBJ1-2 | few | TRBV3-1 | CASSQDVPRQGSGYTF | TGTGCCAGCAGCCAAGATGTGCCCCGACAGGGGAGCGGCTACACCTTC
. | TRBJ1-2 | few | TRBV20-1 | CSARAGSGYGYTF | TGCAGTGCTAGGGCAGGGTCAGGGTATGGCTACACCTTC
TRBD1 | TRBJ1-2 | many | TRBV20-1 | CSARTTGGSGYTF | TGCAGTGCTAGAACTACAGGGGGCAGTGGCTACACCTTC
TRBD1 | TRBJ1-1 | . | TRBV10-3 | CATTAIPDRGAFF | TGTGCCACAACCGCGATCCCGGACAGGGGAGCTTTCTTT
. | TRBJ1-5 | many | TRBV24-1 | CATSGSSGPVGNQPQHF | TGTGCCACCAGTGGATCTTCAGGGCCCGTGGGCAATCAGCCCCAGCATTTT
. | TRBJ1-4 | . | TRBV20-1 | CSARDMVRGDEKLFF | TGCAGTGCTAGAGATATGGTCCGGGGTGATGAAAAACTGTTTTTT
. | TRBJ2-2 | many | TRBV4-2 | CASSPLLGTLANTGELFF | TGTGCCAGCAGCCCCCTCTTGGGGACACTAGCGAACACCGGGGAGCTGTTTTTT
. | TRBJ2-3 | many | TRBV5-4 | CASRSRTEDTQYF | TGTGCCAGCAGGAGTAGGACGGAAGATACGCAGTATTTT
. | TRBJ2-7 | many | TRBV6-1 | CASSEVGNQYF | TGTGCCAGCAGTGAGGTAGGAAATCAGTACTTC
. | TRBJ1-5 | many | TRBV7-9 | CASSPTGSVNQPQHF | TGTGCCAGCAGCCCGACGGGGAGTGTCAATCAGCCCCAGCATTTT
TRBD1 | TRBJ2-3 | . | TRBV20-1 | CSTHRPGQGAIVDTQYF | TGCAGTACCCACCGGCCGGGACAGGGGGCGATTGTAGATACGCAGTATTTT
. | TRBJ1-4 | few | TRBV27 | CASRERQSTLGELFF | TGTGCCAGCAGAGAACGACAGTCCACGCTGGGAGAACTGTTTTTT
TRBD2 | TRBJ2-7 | few | TRBV6-1 | CASRKTSGSYEQYF | TGTGCCAGCAGAAAGACTAGCGGGAGTTACGAGCAGTACTTC
. | TRBJ2-7 | . | TRBV11-3 | CASSLRDGLTYEQYF | TGTGCCAGCAGCCTAAGGGACGGCCTAACCTACGAGCAGTACTTC
. | TRBJ2-7 | many | TRBV5-1 | CASSAFDSYEQYF | TGCGCCAGCAGCGCCTTCGACAGCTACGAGCAGTACTTC
TRBD2 | TRBJ2-1 | . | TRBV7-2 | CASSLIAGGEYNEQFF | TGTGCCAGCAGCTTAATAGCGGGGGGCGAATACAATGAGCAGTTCTTC
. | TRBJ1-5 | . | TRBV19 | CASSISRGGQPQHF | TGTGCCAGTAGTATAAGCAGGGGAGGACAGCCCCAGCATTTT
. | TRBJ1-3 | . | TRBV7-9 | CASSPESEGGNTIYF | TGTGCCAGCAGCCCTGAATCGGAGGGCGGAAACACCATATATTTT
. | TRBJ2-3 | . | TRBV19 | CASSILSLRDTQYF | TGTGCCAGTAGTATATTAAGTCTGCGGGATACGCAGTATTTT
. | TRBJ2-3 | few | TRBV11-3 | CASSLTGGWGTDTQYF | TGTGCCAGCAGCTTAACGGGGGGCTGGGGCACAGATACGCAGTATTTT
. | TRBJ2-5 | many | TRBV5-4 | CASSVVGREGETQYF | TGTGCCAGCAGTGTGGTGGGCAGGGAAGGAGAGACCCAGTACTTC
. | TRBJ2-7 | . | TRBV5-4 | CASSPRDSTFYEQYF | TGTGCCAGCAGCCCGCGGGACAGTACTTTCTACGAGCAGTACTTC
. | TRBJ2-1 | . | TRBV12-5 | CASGLDGARIFAPYNEQFF | TGTGCTAGTGGTTTGGACGGGGCGAGGATTTTTGCCCCCTACAATGAGCAGTTCTTC
TRBD2 | TRBJ2-7 | many | TRBV5-8 | CASSPTSGGRYEQYF | TGTGCCAGCAGCCCGACTAGCGGGGGGAGGTACGAGCAGTACTTC
TRBD1 | TRBJ2-2 | few | TRBV6-1 | CASSDPGTGNTGELFF | TGTGCCAGCAGTGACCCAGGGACAGGGAACACCGGGGAGCTGTTTTTT
. | TRBJ2-7 | few | TRBV7-9 | CASSLPGGAGIYEQYF | TGTGCCAGCAGCTTACCCGGTGGGGCGGGAATTTACGAGCAGTACTTC
. | TRBJ2-2 | many | TRBV29-1 | CSVDSAGKSGELFF | TGCAGCGTTGACTCGGCAGGGAAGTCCGGGGAGCTGTTTTTT
. | TRBJ1-2 | many | TRBV7-2 | CASSLDPGALNGYTF | TGTGCCAGCAGCTTAGATCCGGGGGCGCTGAATGGCTACACCTTC